Each of the 2 T cell receptor beta chains below was sequenced from the same sample in a study of T cell repertoires in cytomegalovirus infection. TCRdb reanalysed the reads using MiXCR and keeps one entry per CDR3 protein. Of just under 300,000 distinct CDR3 sequences listed, about 9.2% were seen once; the top ten hold approximately 2.3%. The sample consisted of PBMCs. All receptors derive from a human donor in good health (CMV status not recorded). Some clones in this sample may be carry-over from other donors' samples.

This chain uses TRBV3-1 with TRBJ1-2; no clear D. The V gene's germline CDR1 is LGHDT and CDR2 YNNKEL (reference sequence). The CDR3 totals 14 residues. Trimming cost V 0 bases and J 2 bases, with 7 bases left between them. The CDR3 sequence is CASSQDQRNYGYTF. The CDR3 DNA is TGTGCCAGCAGCCAAGATCAGAGAAACTATGGCTACACCTTC. Filled out from reference TRBV3-1 and TRBJ1-2, the complete variable domain reads DTAVSQTPKYLVTQMGNDKSIKCEQNLGHDTMYWYKQDSKKFLKIMFSYNNKELIINETVPNRFSPKSPDKAHLNLHINSLELGDSAVYFCASSQDQRNYGYTFGSGTRLTVV.

For this clonotype: A much larger clone differs from this one at a single base, so this may be a read error. This sequence joins TRBV6-2 or TRBV6-3 and TRBJ2-5; no clear D gene. The germline V gene encodes CDR1 MNHEY and CDR2 SVGEGT. The V end lost 4 bases, the J end lost 1 base, and 16 bases lay between the germline ends. CDR3 size: 16 residues. Here the CDR3 reads CASSSSRPRIQETQYF. The CDR3 DNA reads TGTGCCAGCAGTTCCTCCAGGCCGAGAATCCAAGAGACCCAGTACTTC.